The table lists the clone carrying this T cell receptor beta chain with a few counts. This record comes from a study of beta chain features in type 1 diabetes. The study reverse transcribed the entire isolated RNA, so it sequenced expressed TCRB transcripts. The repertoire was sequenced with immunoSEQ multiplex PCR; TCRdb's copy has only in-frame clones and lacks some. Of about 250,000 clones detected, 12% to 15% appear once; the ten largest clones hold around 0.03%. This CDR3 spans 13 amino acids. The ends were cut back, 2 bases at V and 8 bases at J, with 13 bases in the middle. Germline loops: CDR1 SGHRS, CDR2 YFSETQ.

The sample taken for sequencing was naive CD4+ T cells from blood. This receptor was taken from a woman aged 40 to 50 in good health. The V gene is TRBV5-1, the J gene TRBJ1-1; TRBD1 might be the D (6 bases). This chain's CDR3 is CASSLYPGTEAFF. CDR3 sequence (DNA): TGCGCCAGCAGCTTATATCCCGGGACAGAAGCTTTCTTT. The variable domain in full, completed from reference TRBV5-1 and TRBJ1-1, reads KAGVTQTPRYLIKTRGQQVTLSCSPISGHRSVSWYQQTPGQGLQFLFEYFSETQRNKGNFPGRFSGRQFSNSRSEMNVSTLELGDSALYLCASSLYPGTEAFFGQGTRLTVV.